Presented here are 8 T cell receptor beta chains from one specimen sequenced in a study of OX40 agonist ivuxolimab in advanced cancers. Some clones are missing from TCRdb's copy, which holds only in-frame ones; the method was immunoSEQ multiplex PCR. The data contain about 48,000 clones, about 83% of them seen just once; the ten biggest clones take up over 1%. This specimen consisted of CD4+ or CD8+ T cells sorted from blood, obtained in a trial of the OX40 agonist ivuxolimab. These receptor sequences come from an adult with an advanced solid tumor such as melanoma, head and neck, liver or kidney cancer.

CDR3 nucleotides: TGTGCCAGCGCACCGGGACTAGAGGCCAATGAGCAGTTCTTC. Translating gives CASAPGLEANEQFF. This chain joins TRBV5-4 and TRBJ2-1; TRBD2 matches at 8 bases. The CDR3 sequence is 14 residues long. The junction had 9 bases not matched to a gene; V was cut back by 7 bases and J by 6 bases. Germline-derived CDR1 and CDR2 are SGHNT and YYREEE (reference sequence).

CDR3 amino acids: CSAQAGDEQFF. CDR3 nucleotides: TGCAGTGCCCAAGCTGGGGATGAGCAGTTCTTC. The chain combines TRBV20-1 with TRBJ2-1; D ambiguous. The V and J ends lost 6 bases and 8 bases respectively, with 11 bases between them. Germline CDR1 is DFQATT and CDR2 is SNEGSKA (reference sequence). The CDR3 loop spans 11 amino acids.

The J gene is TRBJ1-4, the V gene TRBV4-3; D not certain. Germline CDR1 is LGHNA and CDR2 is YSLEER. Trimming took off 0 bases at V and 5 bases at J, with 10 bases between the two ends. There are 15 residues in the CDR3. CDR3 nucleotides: TGCGCCAGCAGCCAAGATGGACTTGTCAATGAAAAACTGTTTTTT. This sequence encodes CASSQDGLVNEKLFF.

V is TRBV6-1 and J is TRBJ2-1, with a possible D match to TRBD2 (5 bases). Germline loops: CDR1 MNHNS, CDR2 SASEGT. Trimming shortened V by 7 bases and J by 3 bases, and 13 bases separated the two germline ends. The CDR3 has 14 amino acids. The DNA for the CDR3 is TGTGCCAGCAAGATGAACCGGGACTACAATGAGCAGTTCTTC. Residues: CASKMNRDYNEQFF.

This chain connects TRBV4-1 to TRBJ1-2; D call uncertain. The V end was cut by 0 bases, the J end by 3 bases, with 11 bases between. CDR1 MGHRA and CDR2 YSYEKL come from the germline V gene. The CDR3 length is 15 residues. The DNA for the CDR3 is TGCGCCAGCAGCCAAGAGACCTGGAGGTACTATGGCTACACCTTC. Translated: CASSQETWRYYGYTF.

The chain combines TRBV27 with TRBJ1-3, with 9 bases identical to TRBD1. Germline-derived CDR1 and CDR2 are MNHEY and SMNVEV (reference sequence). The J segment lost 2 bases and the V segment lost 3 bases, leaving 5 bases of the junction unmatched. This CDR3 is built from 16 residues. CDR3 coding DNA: TGTGCCAGCAGTTTTCGGGGGGACAGGGCTGGAAACACCATATATTTT. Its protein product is CASSFRGDRAGNTIYF.

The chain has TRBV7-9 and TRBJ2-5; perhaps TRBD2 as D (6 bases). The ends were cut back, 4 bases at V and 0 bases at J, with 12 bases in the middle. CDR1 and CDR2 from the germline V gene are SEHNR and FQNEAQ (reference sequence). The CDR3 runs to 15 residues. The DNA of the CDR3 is TGTGCCAGCAGCTCTATGGGACTGTACCAAGAGACCCAGTACTTC. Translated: CASSSMGLYQETQYF.

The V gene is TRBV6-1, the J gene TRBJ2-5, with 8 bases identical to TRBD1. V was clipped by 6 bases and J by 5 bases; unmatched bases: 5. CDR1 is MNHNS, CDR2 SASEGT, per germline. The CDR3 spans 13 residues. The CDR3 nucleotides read TGTGCCAGCAGCCTAAACAGGGGGGAGACCCAGTACTTC. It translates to CASSLNRGETQYF.